These 30 T cell receptor beta chains originate from one sample sequenced in a study of blood T cell repertoires in COVID-19. This table comes from immunoSEQ multiplex PCR, and its TCRdb copy is limited to in-frame clones, with some not included. In the table there are some 86,000 clones, under 95% of which are singletons. Material: peripheral blood. The receptors stem from a human donor with active COVID-19. The donor label of this sample is uncertain.

This chain links TRBV7-9 with TRBJ2-6, with 8 positions matching TRBD1. The CDR3 is 17 residues long. The trim removed 5 bases at V and 0 bases at J, leaving 6 bases unmatched. Germline V lookup: CDR1 SEHNR, CDR2 FQNEAQ (reference sequence). The CDR3 nucleotides read TGTGCCAGCAGCGTACTAGACAGGGGCTCTGGGGCCAACGTCCTGACTTTC. Its protein product is CASSVLDRGSGANVLTF.

The V and J genes are TRBV10-2 and TRBJ2-2; possible D gene TRBD2, 5 bases. The V gene lost 4 bases and the J gene lost 4 bases, with 10 bases spanning the gap. CDR1 WSHSY and CDR2 SAAADI come from the germline V gene. The CDR3 covers 14 residues. The CDR3 is CASSGSAGTGELFF. The DNA for the CDR3 is TGCGCCAGCAGTGGGAGCGCGGGCACCGGGGAGCTGTTTTTT.

In DNA, the CDR3 is TGTGCCAGCAGTTACTCAGAGTCGACAGATACGCAGTATTTT. Protein: CASSYSESTDTQYF. V and J are TRBV6-5 and TRBJ2-3; D is unresolved. This CDR3 region has 14 residues. Trimming took off 0 bases at V and 3 bases at J, with 7 bases between the two ends. The V gene's germline CDR1 is MNHEY and CDR2 SVGAGI.

This chain connects TRBV5-4 to TRBJ2-1, with 11 bases that match TRBD2. Germline loops: CDR1 SGHNT, CDR2 YYREEE (reference sequence). V lost 4 bases and J lost 5; bases outside the gene matches: 5. The CDR3 contains 15 residues. The CDR3 bases are TGTGCCAGCAGCCCGGGGACTAGCGGTAACAATGAGCAGTTCTTC. Translated: CASSPGTSGNNEQFF.

The chain recombines TRBV7-3 with TRBJ2-1; D perhaps matches TRBD2 (7 bases). Trimming pared 0 bases from V and 9 bases from J, leaving 12 bases between. CDR1 and CDR2 (germline): SGHTA, FQGTGA. The CDR3 has 14 amino acids. The CDR3 DNA follows: TGTGCCAGCAGCTTAACAGGGGGGGCCGGTGAGCAGTTCTTC. This translates into CASSLTGGAGEQFF.

V is TRBV28 and J is TRBJ2-3; maybe TRBD2 (7 bases). V was clipped by 7 bases and J by 2 bases, with 13 bases between them. This CDR3 is 14 amino acids long. The germline CDR1 and CDR2 sequences are MDHEN and SYDVKM. In DNA form, the CDR3 reads TGTGCCAGCATCGCGGGGGCGAACACAGATACGCAGTATTTT. It translates to CASIAGANTDTQYF.

V is TRBV2 and J is TRBJ2-3; 9 bases are a match to TRBD2. J was trimmed by 3 bases and V by 6 bases; bases with no gene match: 10. CDR1 is SNHLY and CDR2 is FYNNEI in the germline V gene. The CDR3 consists of 16 residues. The CDR3 region has the DNA TGTGCCAGCAGCGAATTAGCGGGGGCGGTGACAGATACGCAGTATTTT. This translates into CASSELAGAVTDTQYF.

This clone was seen just once. J is TRBJ1-1 and V is TRBV28; a weak D match, TRBD1 (5 bases). The CDR3 runs 14 residues. Germline V CDR1 and CDR2: MDHEN, SYDVKM. V was cut by 7 bases and J by 1 base, with 13 bases left in between. In DNA form, the CDR3 reads TGTGCCAGCACCTCCAGTAGGGGGAACACTGAAGCTTTCTTT. Protein product: CASTSSRGNTEAFF.

V and J are TRBV10-2 and TRBJ1-3; 10 nucleotides align to TRBD1. V was pared by 6 bases and J by 16 bases, with 12 bases of the junction left unmatched. CDR1 and CDR2 (germline): WSHSY, SAAADI. The CDR3 spans 13 residues. CDR3 nucleotide sequence: TGCGCCAGCAGCTTAGACCCGGACAGGGGGTTCTATTTT. It is translated as CASSLDPDRGFYF.

The V and J genes are TRBV27 and TRBJ1-6; 12 bases align to TRBD1. The CDR3 has 20 amino acids. CDR1 and CDR2 from the germline V gene are MNHEY and SMNVEV (reference sequence). V shed 2 bases and J 4 bases; nucleotides not matched to a gene: 12. As DNA, the CDR3 is TGTGCCAGCAGTTTACGGGGACAGGGGGCGGCCCAGGGATATAATTCACCCCTCCACTTT. Translation gives CASSLRGQGAAQGYNSPLHF.

V gene TRBV11-1 combines with J gene TRBJ2-7, with D possibly TRBD1 on 5 matching bases. The CDR3 is made up of 14 amino acids. V lost 2 bases and J 6 bases, leaving 14 bases between the germline ends. Germline V gives CDR1 SGHAT, CDR2 FQDESV (reference sequence). CDR3 protein: CASSLTQGRSEQYF. The CDR3 coding sequence is TGTGCCAGCAGCTTAACGCAGGGAAGGAGCGAGCAGTACTTC.

The table lists this clone with a count of one. The chain employs TRBV27 and TRBJ1-1, with D possibly matching TRBD1 (6 bases). V gave up 6 bases and J gave up 0 bases, with 11 bases separating them. The CDR3 covers 14 residues. Per the germline V gene, CDR1 is MNHEY and CDR2 is SMNVEV (reference sequence). This CDR3 reads CASRVDRLNTEAFF. The CDR3 DNA reads as TGTGCCAGCAGGGTGGACAGATTGAACACTGAAGCTTTCTTT.

This chain uses TRBV7-2 with TRBJ2-3, with D hard to call. Trimming shortened V by 2 bases and J by 6 bases, and 6 bases separated the two germline ends. The CDR3 covers 12 residues. The germline CDR1 and CDR2 sequences are SGHTA and FQGNSA. CDR3: CASSLSVDTQYF. DNA for the CDR3: TGTGCCAGCAGCTTATCAGTGGATACGCAGTATTTT.

The chain joins TRBV12-3 or TRBV12-4 to TRBJ2-7; D is unresolved. The V end was cut by 2 bases, the J end by 6 bases, with 11 bases between. CDR3 length equals 13 residues. The CDR3: CASSLNSRGEQYF. CDR3 coding DNA: TGTGCCAGCAGTTTAAACTCCAGAGGCGAGCAGTACTTC.

This chain uses TRBV12-5 with TRBJ1-1, with D maybe TRBD1 (6 bases). Between the trimmed V and J ends, which lost 8 bases and 0 bases, there was a span of 19 bases. The CDR3 is made up of 16 amino acids. Germline V gene sequence: CDR1 LGHNT, CDR2 FRNRAP. The CDR3 DNA reads TGTGCTAGTTATTCCCTCTTGGGGGCGATGAACACTGAAGCTTTCTTT. Amino acid sequence: CASYSLLGAMNTEAFF.

As concerns this clone: Other DNA sequences of this sample code for an identical CDR3. In nucleotides, the CDR3 is TGTGCCAGCAGGTCCATTACAGCTTCTGGAAACACCATATATTTT. Translated, it gives CASRSITASGNTIYF. The gene calls are TRBV6-5 and TRBJ1-3; D ambiguous. Trimming stripped 6 bases from V and 1 base from J, with 13 bases between. The CDR3 loop spans 15 amino acids. Germline CDR1 is MNHEY and CDR2 is SVGAGI.

The V gene is TRBV3-1 (or the pseudogene TRBV3-2), the J gene TRBJ2-1; 7 nucleotides match TRBD1. The V segment lost 4 bases and the J segment 4 bases; nucleotides outside the gene matches: 7. This CDR3 is 15 amino acids long. The germline gives CDR1 LGHDT, CDR2 YNNKEL (reference sequence). In DNA form, the CDR3 reads TGTGCCAGCAGCCTAGACAGGGATGTATACAATGAGCAGTTCTTC. It specifies CASSLDRDVYNEQFF.

The chain has TRBV19 and TRBJ1-1; 7 nucleotides agree with TRBD1. Germline lookup yields CDR1 LNHDA and CDR2 SQIVND (reference sequence). Unmatched junction bases numbered 8, after V lost 3 bases and J lost 1 base. This CDR3 region has 16 residues. CDR3 in DNA: TGTGCCAGTAGTATTTGGAGGGGGCCGGGGAACACTGAAGCTTTCTTT. It encodes CASSIWRGPGNTEAFF. The variable domain in full, with the rest retrieved from reference TRBV19 and TRBJ1-1, is DGGITQSPKYLFRKEGQNVTLSCEQNLNHDAMYWYRQDPGQGLRLIYYSQIVNDFQKGDIAEGYSVSREKKESFPLTVTSAQKNPTAFYLCASSIWRGPGNTEAFFGQGTRLTVV.

This clone is large within its sample. The chain couples TRBV25-1 to TRBJ2-7; the match to TRBD1 covers 11 bases. Unmatched junction bases numbered 7, after V lost 10 bases and J lost 5 bases. This CDR3 region has 13 residues. Germline V CDR1 and CDR2: MGHDK, SYGVNS. The CDR3 region has the DNA TGTGCCACCTGGACAGGGGGCCTGAACGAGCAGTACTTC. This gives the protein CATWTGGLNEQYF.

The rearrangement uses TRBV3-1 (or the pseudogene TRBV3-2) and TRBJ1-1; the D is unclear. Germline V gene sequence: CDR1 LGHDT, CDR2 YNNKEL (reference sequence). V was pared by 4 bases and J by 1 base, with 4 bases between. This CDR3 has 12 residues. CDR3 sequence reads: CASSLWNTEAFF. The CDR3 bases are TGTGCCAGCAGCCTATGGAACACTGAAGCTTTCTTT.

This chain connects TRBV18 to TRBJ2-1, with a possible D match to TRBD1 (5 bases). The CDR3 extends over 14 amino acids. In germline, CDR1 is KGHSH, CDR2 LQKENI. V gave up 4 bases and J gave up 8 bases, with 15 bases separating them. This CDR3 reads CASSLLMTVDEQFF. The CDR3 DNA follows: TGTGCCAGCTCACTTCTTATGACAGTGGATGAGCAGTTCTTC. Supplemented by reference TRBV18 and TRBJ2-1, the full variable domain reads NAGVMQNPRHLVRRRGQEARLRCSPMKGHSHVYWYRQLPEEGLKFMVYLQKENIIDESGMPKERFSAEFPKEGPSILRIQQVVRGDSAAYFCASSLLMTVDEQFFGPGTRLTVL.

The genes are TRBV18 and TRBJ1-1, with 8 bases identical to TRBD1. The V segment lost 2 bases and the J segment 5 bases; nucleotides outside the gene matches: 13. The CDR3 totals 17 residues. CDR1 and CDR2 from the germline V gene are KGHSH and LQKENI. The CDR3 sequence: CASSPGAGGLSLTEAFF. The CDR3 nucleotides are TGTGCCAGCTCACCAGGGGCAGGGGGCCTGAGTTTGACTGAAGCTTTCTTT. The whole variable domain, filled in from reference TRBV18 and TRBJ1-1, reads NAGVMQNPRHLVRRRGQEARLRCSPMKGHSHVYWYRQLPEEGLKFMVYLQKENIIDESGMPKERFSAEFPKEGPSILRIQQVVRGDSAAYFCASSPGAGGLSLTEAFFGQGTRLTVV.

The chain is built from TRBV2 and TRBJ2-3, with TRBD2 matching over 14 bases. The CDR3 length is 16 residues. V was clipped by 6 bases and J by 0 bases; unmatched bases: 2. Germline V CDR1 and CDR2: SNHLY, FYNNEI. The CDR3 DNA reads as TGTGCCAGCAGAAGGACTAGCGGGGGGAGCACAGATACGCAGTATTTT. It codes for CASRRTSGGSTDTQYF.

The chain links TRBV7-2 to TRBJ1-1, with TRBD1 matching 8 bases. CDR1 is SGHTA and CDR2 is FQGNSA in the germline V gene. CDR3 length: 13 residues. Unmatched junction bases numbered 2, after V lost 6 bases and J lost 2 bases. The DNA for the CDR3 is TGTGCCAGCAGACAGGGGGTTAACACTGAAGCTTTCTTT. Residues: CASRQGVNTEAFF.

This sequence joins TRBV5-6 and TRBJ1-6, with 7 nucleotides matching TRBD1. Germline CDR1 reads SGHDT; CDR2 reads YYEEEE. The CDR3 sequence is 15 residues long. The V and J ends lost 2 bases and 7 bases, in that order; junction bases with no gene match: 6. The CDR3 loop reads CASSFGDRENSPLHF. The DNA of the CDR3 is TGTGCCAGCAGCTTCGGTGACAGGGAAAATTCACCCCTCCACTTT.

The V gene is TRBV6-1, the J gene TRBJ2-5, with a weak D call TRBD1 (5 bases). CDR3 length: 15 residues. CDR1 MNHNS and CDR2 SASEGT come from the germline V gene. Trimming left V 0 bases short and J 5 bases short, with 13 bases between. For the CDR3, the DNA is TGTGCCAGCAGTGAAGCGACAGATCCTCGGGAGACCCAGTACTTC. Translating it yields CASSEATDPRETQYF.

J is TRBJ1-5 and V is TRBV19; no firm D call. The V end lost 7 bases, the J end lost 4 bases, and 14 bases lay between the germline ends. The V gene's germline CDR1 is LNHDA and CDR2 SQIVND (reference sequence). The CDR3 runs 14 residues. Here the CDR3 DNA reads TGTGCCAGTAATACAGTGACTAGAAATCAGCCCCAGCATTTT. Its translation is CASNTVTRNQPQHF. Drawing the rest from reference TRBV19 and TRBJ1-5, the complete variable domain is DGGITQSPKYLFRKEGQNVTLSCEQNLNHDAMYWYRQDPGQGLRLIYYSQIVNDFQKGDIAEGYSVSREKKESFPLTVTSAQKNPTAFYLCASNTVTRNQPQHFGDGTRLSIL.

V usage is TRBV5-1 and J usage is TRBJ2-7; 11 nucleotides match TRBD1. Germline V gene data show CDR1 as SGHRS and CDR2 as YFSETQ. The CDR3 totals 14 residues. V was pared by 6 bases and J by 8 bases, with 10 bases of the junction left unmatched. CDR3: CASMPGQGVSKQYF. The DNA of the CDR3 is TGCGCCAGCATGCCGGGACAGGGGGTGAGTAAGCAGTACTTC.

The chain joins TRBV5-1 to TRBJ1-2; 10 bases align to TRBD1. The CDR3 sequence is 14 residues long. Looked up from germline, CDR1 is SGHRS and CDR2 is YFSETQ. J was trimmed by 6 bases and V by 3 bases; bases with no gene match: 5. CDR3 bases: TGCGCCAGCAGCTCTGGACAGGGGGGAAATGGCTACACCTTC. This sequence encodes CASSSGQGGNGYTF.

J is TRBJ2-6 and V is TRBV23-1; D unresolved. TRBV23-1 is an ORF for which the function is uncertain. V lost 4 bases and J 3 bases, leaving 10 bases between the germline ends. This CDR3 is built from 15 residues. CDR3 sequence: CASSRPADGANVLTF. CDR3 DNA sequence: TGCGCCAGCAGTCGTCCTGCGGATGGGGCCAACGTCCTGACTTTC.